Listed below are T cell receptor beta chains from one sample, sequenced in a study of neurological immune-mediated disorders. TCRdb recomputed calls from the 5' RACE reads with MiXCR, one row per CDR3 protein. The sample has about 58,000 distinct CDR3 sequences, about 2.5% seen once. The sample comprised PBMCs. All receptors derive from a man aged 50-60 years with multiple sclerosis. Both conserved end residues are part of each CDR3. A D gene is named only where the DNA matches it firmly. Size tells how often a clone was seen, or its class if it is expanded.

CASSQYQTADTQYF,TGTGCCAGCAGCCAATACCAGACTGCAGATACGCAGTATTTT,.,TRBV3-1,14,TRBJ2-3,many
CASSSGQSTTEAFF,TGCGCCAGCAGCTCAGGACAGTCAACTACTGAAGCTTTCTTT,.,TRBV5-1,14,TRBJ1-1,many
CSARDPGGINEQYF,TGCAGTGCTAGAGATCCTGGGGGGATCAACGAGCAGTACTTC,.,TRBV20-1,14,TRBJ2-7,many
CASSLDLAGETQYF,TGCGCCAGCAGCTTGGATCTGGCGGGGGAGACCCAGTACTTC,.,TRBV5-1,14,TRBJ2-5,many
CASSRTGGNTGELFF,TGTGCCAGCAGTCGGACAGGGGGGAACACCGGGGAGCTGTTTTTT,TRBD1,TRBV3-1,15,TRBJ2-2,many
CASSLDRQNEQFF,TGTGCCAGCAGCTTAGACAGGCAAAATGAGCAGTTCTTC,.,TRBV7-7,13,TRBJ2-1,many
CASSLGRGAETQYF,TGTGCCAGCAGCCTAGGACGGGGAGCAGAGACCCAGTACTTC,.,TRBV7-2,14,TRBJ2-5,many
CASSQDTGGYGYTF,TGTGCCAGCAGCCAAGATACAGGGGGCTATGGCTACACCTTC,TRBD1,TRBV3-1,14,TRBJ1-2,many
CASSLAGREETQYF,TGTGCCAGCAGTTTAGCTGGCCGGGAAGAGACCCAGTACTTC,.,TRBV12-3/TRBV12-4,14,TRBJ2-5,many
CASSLARLTEAFF,TGTGCCAGCAGCTTAGCGCGTCTCACTGAAGCTTTCTTT,.,TRBV7-8,13,TRBJ1-1,many
CSARHTSGGKTQYF,TGCAGTGCTAGACACACTAGCGGGGGCAAGACCCAGTACTTC,TRBD2,TRBV20-1,14,TRBJ2-5,many
CASSLAPSGGIVYEQYF,TGCGCCAGCAGCTTGGCCCCGAGCGGGGGAATAGTCTACGAGCAGTACTTC,TRBD2,TRBV5-1,17,TRBJ2-7,many
CASSAGTSYNEQFF,TGTGCCAGCAGCGCCGGGACTTCTTACAATGAGCAGTTCTTC,.,TRBV9,14,TRBJ2-1,many
CASSPTASGGNEQFF,TGTGCCAGCAGCCCCACCGCTAGCGGGGGCAATGAGCAGTTCTTC,TRBD2,TRBV14,15,TRBJ2-1,many
CASSSGGGGGNEQFF,TGTGCCAGCAGCTCCGGAGGGGGGGGAGGGAATGAGCAGTTCTTC,.,TRBV9,15,TRBJ2-1,many
CASSRTLAKNIQYF,TGTGCCAGCAGTCGCACATTAGCCAAAAACATTCAGTACTTC,.,TRBV12-3/TRBV12-4,14,TRBJ2-4,many
CASSPLAIGGEQYF,TGTGCCAGCAGTCCCTTAGCGATCGGAGGCGAGCAGTACTTC,.,TRBV12-3/TRBV12-4,14,TRBJ2-7,medium-sized
CASSLDRGRIWETQYF,TGTGCCAGCAGCTTAGACAGGGGGCGTATATGGGAGACCCAGTACTTC,TRBD1,TRBV7-2,16,TRBJ2-5,many
CASSVAGGPFREQFF,TGTGCCAGCAGTGTAGCGGGGGGGCCGTTCCGCGAGCAGTTCTTC,TRBD2,TRBV12-3/TRBV12-4,15,TRBJ2-1,many
CASSLKRTSGTGELFF,TGTGCCAGCAGCTTAAAGAGGACTAGCGGCACCGGGGAGCTGTTTTTT,TRBD2,TRBV7-8,16,TRBJ2-2,many
CASSRQGYDTDTQYF,TGTGCCAGCAGTCGACAGGGATATGACACAGATACGCAGTATTTT,TRBD1,TRBV2,15,TRBJ2-3,few
CASSLGSMNTEAFF,TGTGCCAGCAGCTTGGGCAGCATGAACACTGAAGCTTTCTTT,.,TRBV7-9,14,TRBJ1-1,many
CASSLVPPGLGNSPLHF,TGTGCCAGCAGCTTGGTTCCCCCGGGACTGGGGAATTCACCCCTCCACTTT,.,TRBV7-2,17,TRBJ1-6,many
CASSLGGSTGELFF,TGTGCCAGCAGTTTAGGAGGGAGCACCGGGGAGCTGTTTTTT,.,TRBV12-3/TRBV12-4,14,TRBJ2-2,many
CASSQDLRTDYGYTF,TGCGCCAGCAGCCAAGATCTAAGGACAGACTATGGCTACACCTTC,.,TRBV4-3,15,TRBJ1-2,many
CASRANQETQYF,TGCGCCAGCAGGGCTAACCAAGAGACCCAGTACTTC,.,TRBV5-1,12,TRBJ2-5,many
CASRPSDRGNTIYF,TGTGCCAGCAGACCGTCCGACAGGGGAAACACCATATATTTT,.,TRBV12-3/TRBV12-4,14,TRBJ1-3,many
CASSLWGGGTDTQYF,TGTGCCAGCAGCTTATGGGGCGGGGGCACAGATACGCAGTATTTT,.,TRBV11-2,15,TRBJ2-3,many
CASSPNLGGRGGYTF,TGTGCCAGCAGCCCAAACCTGGGGGGGCGTGGCGGCTACACCTTC,.,TRBV7-2,15,TRBJ1-2,many